The T cell receptor (beta chain) under discussion was sequenced for a study of T cells in Graves' hyperthyroidism and ophthalmopathy. The source material, RNA transcripts, was used to amplify TCR beta CDR3 regions. The HTBI primer set was used in a first-round RT-PCR of the TCR CDR3. Each CDR3 protein gets one entry after TCRdb re-called the multiplex PCR reads with MiXCR. The sample includes 600,000 or so distinct CDR3 sequences, more than 12% of them seen just once. The V end was cut by 3 bases, the J end by 9 bases, with 14 bases between. This CDR3 comprises 14 residues. Per germline, CDR1 MGHDK and CDR2 SYGVNS.

Sequenced: blood. The rearrangement uses TRBV25-1 and TRBJ1-4, with unresolved D. This clonotype was sampled from a woman aged 45-65 years with Graves' ophthalmopathy. CDR3 sequence reads: CASSDVRVGQKLFF. DNA of the CDR3: TGTGCCAGCAGTGACGTTAGGGTAGGGCAAAAACTGTTTTTT.